A single sample is the source of the 16 T cell receptor beta chains below, sequenced in a study of blood T cell repertoires in COVID-19. The protocol was immunoSEQ multiplex PCR, while the TCRdb copy is restricted to in-frame clones and leaves out a portion. Of hundreds of thousands of clones in the sample, roughly 89% were seen once. The sequencing sample was made of peripheral blood. The receptors stem from a man aged 18 to 30 with COVID-19, enrolled during active disease.

The chain uses TRBV5-1 and TRBJ2-3, with TRBD2 identical over 10 bases. CDR3 size: 16 residues. Unmatched junction bases numbered 5, after V lost 0 bases and J lost 4 bases. CDR1 and CDR2 from the germline V gene are SGHRS and YFSETQ. CDR3 sequence: CASSLAASGGSDTQYF. As DNA, the CDR3 is TGCGCCAGCAGCTTGGCTGCTAGCGGGGGTTCAGATACGCAGTATTTT.

CDR3 residues: CASSYPGQANYGYTF. The CDR3 bases are TGTGCCAGCAGTTACCCTGGACAGGCTAACTATGGCTACACCTTC. This chain links TRBV5-5 with TRBJ1-2, with 7 bases identical to TRBD1. The trim removed 5 bases at V and 0 bases at J, leaving 7 bases unmatched. Germline V CDR1 and CDR2: SGHKS, YYEKEE (reference sequence). The CDR3 is made up of 15 amino acids.

As for this clone: This specimen includes other DNA sequences encoding the same CDR3. V is TRBV5-4 and J is TRBJ2-3; 7 bases are a match to TRBD1. This CDR3 contains 14 residues. Per the germline V gene, CDR1 is SGHNT and CDR2 is YYREEE (reference sequence). After removal of 0 bases from V and 3 bases from J, the junction contained 1 base not matched to a gene. This chain's CDR3 is CASSLAGGTDTQYF. CDR3 sequence (DNA): TGTGCCAGCAGCTTGGCAGGGGGTACAGATACGCAGTATTTT.

J is TRBJ2-7 and V is TRBV3-1 (or the pseudogene TRBV3-2); D possibly corresponds to TRBD2 (6 bases). Germline V gives CDR1 LGHDT, CDR2 YNNKEL (reference sequence). This CDR3 has 15 amino acids. V was shortened by 5 bases and J by 2 bases, with 16 bases between the two germline ends. The CDR3, as DNA: TGTGCCAGCAGCAAGACCGGAGGGAAGCCCTACGAGCAGTACTTC. Translated: CASSKTGGKPYEQYF.

V is TRBV18 and J is TRBJ1-5; maybe TRBD1 (5 bases). The CDR3 length is 13 residues. Trimming cost V 2 bases and J 6 bases, with 8 bases left between them. In germline, CDR1 is KGHSH, CDR2 LQKENI. The CDR3 region is CASSPGRGQPQHF. For the CDR3, the DNA is TGTGCCAGCTCACCAGGAAGGGGTCAGCCCCAGCATTTT.

This chain joins TRBV5-4 and TRBJ2-1, with TRBD1 matching over 12 bases. CDR1 is SGHNT, CDR2 YYREEE, per germline (reference sequence). This CDR3 contains 17 residues. J lost 6 bases, V lost 4 bases, and 11 bases had no gene match. This CDR3 reads CASSPPQGQGAFNEQFF. In DNA, the CDR3 is TGTGCCAGCAGCCCACCACAGGGACAGGGGGCTTTCAATGAGCAGTTCTTC.

Concerning this clone itself: Other DNA sequences in this sample translate to the same CDR3. The V gene is TRBV5-1, the J gene TRBJ2-7, with 10 positions matching TRBD1. The germline V gene encodes CDR1 SGHRS and CDR2 YFSETQ. The CDR3 is 14 amino acids. V gave up 4 bases and J gave up 2 bases; unmatched junction bases: 3. CDR3 region: CASSPGTGAYEQYF. CDR3 in DNA: TGCGCCAGCAGCCCCGGGACAGGGGCCTACGAGCAGTACTTC.

This clone was found once. The V call is TRBV6-5, the J call TRBJ2-3; tentatively, D is TRBD1 (6 bases). V lost 7 bases and J 4 bases, leaving 12 bases between the germline ends. This CDR3 comprises 13 residues. From germline, CDR1 is MNHEY and CDR2 SVGAGI. In nucleotides, the CDR3 is TGTGCCAGCAACAGGGACCCCCCAGATACGCAGTATTTT. It specifies CASNRDPPDTQYF.

The chain employs TRBV11-2 and TRBJ1-1; D may be TRBD1 (5 bases). The length of the CDR3 is 18 residues. From germline, CDR1 is SGHAT and CDR2 FQNNGV. V lost 5 bases to trimming and J lost 2 bases, with 24 bases between them. The CDR3 loop is CASSHAGRGEIGNTEAFF. The CDR3 region has the DNA TGTGCCAGCAGCCACGCGGGGCGGGGGGAGATAGGAAACACTGAAGCTTTCTTT.

V usage is TRBV7-8 and J usage is TRBJ2-7; possible D gene TRBD1, 5 bases. The CDR3 runs 13 residues. CDR1 is SGHVS and CDR2 is FQNEAQ in the germline V gene. V lost 5 bases and J 2 bases, leaving 10 bases between the germline ends. The CDR3 DNA is TGTGCCAGCAGCCGGACACAGACCTACGAGCAGTACTTC. Translation gives CASSRTQTYEQYF.

The J gene is TRBJ1-3, the V gene TRBV6-5; D ambiguous. CDR3 length equals 13 residues. Trimming removed 8 bases at V and 0 bases at J, with 8 bases between. Germline values: CDR1 MNHEY, CDR2 SVGAGI. CDR3 amino acids: CASSRSSGNTIYF. CDR3 DNA: TGTGCCAGCTCCCGTAGCTCTGGAAACACCATATATTTT.

The chain joins TRBV2 to TRBJ2-2, with 7 nucleotides matching TRBD2. With V trimmed by 9 bases and J by 5 bases, 12 bases remained unmatched. Germline lookup yields CDR1 SNHLY and CDR2 FYNNEI. CDR3 length: 15 residues. CDR3 sequence: CASSWGTTETGELFF. The CDR3, as DNA: TGTGCCAGTTCTTGGGGGACTACTGAAACCGGGGAGCTGTTTTTT.

This clone was seen more than once but under ten times. This chain connects TRBV6-6 to TRBJ2-7, with D possibly being TRBD2 (5 bases). This CDR3 has 14 amino acids. The ends were cut back, 6 bases at V and 5 bases at J, with 17 bases in the middle. Germline lookup yields CDR1 MNHNY and CDR2 SVGAGI (reference sequence). The CDR3 DNA is TGTGCCAGCAGCCCGGATAATGAGGGCCACGAGCAGTACTTC. Translating it yields CASSPDNEGHEQYF.

The rearrangement joins TRBV2 to TRBJ1-5, with D possibly TRBD1 on 5 matching bases. The CDR3 is made up of 15 amino acids. V was shortened by 1 base and J by 4 bases, with 11 bases between the two germline ends. Germline V CDR1 and CDR2: SNHLY, FYNNEI. The DNA for the CDR3 is TGTGCCAGCAGTGAAGAAACTGGGGGGAATCAGCCCCAGCATTTT. Residues: CASSEETGGNQPQHF.

The chain uses TRBV11-2 and TRBJ1-1, with 8 bases aligning to TRBD1. Trimming took 1 base from V and 3 from J; bases not matched to a gene: 7. The CDR3 loop spans 16 amino acids. Germline CDR1 SGHAT, CDR2 FQNNGV. CDR3 in amino acids: CASSLGTGSFYTEAFF. The CDR3 DNA follows: TGTGCCAGCAGCTTAGGGACAGGGAGCTTTTACACTGAAGCTTTCTTT.

V is TRBV11-3 and J is TRBJ2-1; D is undetermined. In germline, CDR1 is SGHNT, CDR2 YENEEA. V was clipped by 2 bases and J by 3 bases, with 8 bases between them. The length of the CDR3 is 14 residues. CDR3 residues: CASSLTANYNEQFF. CDR3 DNA: TGTGCCAGCAGCTTAACAGCTAACTACAATGAGCAGTTCTTC.